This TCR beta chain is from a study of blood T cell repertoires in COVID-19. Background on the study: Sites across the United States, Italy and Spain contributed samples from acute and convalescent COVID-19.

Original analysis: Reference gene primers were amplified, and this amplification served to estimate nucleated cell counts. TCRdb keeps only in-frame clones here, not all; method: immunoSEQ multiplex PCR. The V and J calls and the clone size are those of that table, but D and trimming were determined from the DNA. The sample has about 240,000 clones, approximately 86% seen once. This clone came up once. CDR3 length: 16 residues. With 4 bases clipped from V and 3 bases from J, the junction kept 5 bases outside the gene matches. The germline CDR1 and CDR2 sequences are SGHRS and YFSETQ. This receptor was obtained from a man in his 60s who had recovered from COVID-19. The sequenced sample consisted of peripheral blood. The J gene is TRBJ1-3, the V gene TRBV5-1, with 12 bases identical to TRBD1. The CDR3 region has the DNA TGCGCCAGCAGCCAGGGACAGGGGGCGTTTGGAAACACCATATATTTT. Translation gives CASSQGQGAFGNTIYF.